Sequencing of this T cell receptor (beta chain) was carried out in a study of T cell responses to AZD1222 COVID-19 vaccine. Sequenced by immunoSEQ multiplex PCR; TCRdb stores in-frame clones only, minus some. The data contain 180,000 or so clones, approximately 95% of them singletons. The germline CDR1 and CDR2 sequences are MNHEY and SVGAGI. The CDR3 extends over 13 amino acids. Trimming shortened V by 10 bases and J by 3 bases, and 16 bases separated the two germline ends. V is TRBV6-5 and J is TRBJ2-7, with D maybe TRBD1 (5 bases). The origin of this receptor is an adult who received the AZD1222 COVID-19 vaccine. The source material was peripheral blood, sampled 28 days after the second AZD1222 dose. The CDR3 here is CAIRFPGIYEQYF. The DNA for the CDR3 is TGTGCCATAAGGTTCCCAGGGATCTACGAGCAGTACTTC.